One and the same sample provided the 24 T cell receptor beta chains below, sequenced in a study of T cells in Graves' hyperthyroidism and ophthalmopathy (dated by TCRdb to about 2019). The library was made by multiplex PCR. The sequencer listed for this sample is Illumina HiSeq 2000. TCR beta CDR3 regions were amplified from RNA transcripts. For the first round of RT-PCR on the TCR CDR3, the HTBI primer set was used together with the Qiagen OneStep RT-PCR kit. The raw public reads went through TCRdb reprocessing: fastp at Q25, MiXCR clone calling, in-frame beta chains kept. Under each unique CDR3 protein, matching rows form one entry showing the most common genes and DNA. The table for this sample lists hundreds of thousands of distinct CDR3 sequences; about 43% of them were counted only once. Of the sample, approximately 8.2% is held by the ten largest clones. The sequenced sample consisted of peripheral blood or thyroid tissue (not recorded which). All receptors come from a young woman with Graves' hyperthyroidism. Donor details come from another sample of the same person, matched by shared clones.

This clonotype was picked up a small number of times. The V gene is TRBV19, the J gene TRBJ2-7, with 8 bases fitting TRBD1. Germline trimming cut 2 bases from V and 5 bases from J; bases unmatched to any gene: 2. This CDR3 has 13 amino acids. CDR1 and CDR2 (germline): LNHDA, SQIVND (reference sequence). CDR3 amino acids: CASSIPGQDEQYF. The CDR3, as DNA: TGTGCCAGTAGTATACCGGGACAGGACGAGCAGTACTTC. Complete variable domain (other parts from reference TRBV19 and TRBJ2-7): DGGITQSPKYLFRKEGQNVTLSCEQNLNHDAMYWYRQDPGQGLRLIYYSQIVNDFQKGDIAEGYSVSREKKESFPLTVTSAQKNPTAFYLCASSIPGQDEQYFGPGTRLTVT.

Details on this clonotype: A single base separates this from a much larger clone, so it may be a read error. This chain uses TRBV12-3 or TRBV12-4 with TRBJ1-1, with D perhaps TRBD1 (6 bases). V was trimmed by 8 bases and J by 1 base, leaving 11 bases between them. This CDR3 has 13 amino acids. In DNA, the CDR3 is TGTGCCAGCGGCCTGACAGGGAACACTGAAGCTTTCTTT. This codes for CASGLTGNTEAFF.

The table lists this clonotype with many counts. The rearrangement links TRBV24-1 to TRBJ2-7; D gene unclear. Germline values: CDR1 KGHDR, CDR2 SFDVKD. The CDR3 totals 13 residues. Trimming pared 4 bases from V and 0 bases from J, leaving 6 bases between. CDR3 sequence: CATSDSYSYEQYF. For the CDR3, the DNA is TGTGCCACCAGTGACTCCTACTCCTACGAGCAGTACTTC.

The J gene is TRBJ1-5, the V gene TRBV10-2, with D uncertain. Germline assignment: CDR1 WSHSY and CDR2 SAAADI. The CDR3 extends over 13 amino acids. V lost 0 bases, J lost 7 bases, and 7 bases lay in between. The CDR3 is CASSESLFQPQHF. The CDR3 bases are TGCGCCAGCAGTGAGTCCCTTTTCCAGCCCCAGCATTTT.

In its sample, this clonotype was seen a few times. The V gene is TRBV7-9, the J gene TRBJ2-6, with 10 bases matching TRBD2. With V trimmed by 1 base and J by 1 base, 7 bases remained unmatched. The length of the CDR3 is 19 residues. Germline assignment: CDR1 SEHNR and CDR2 FQNEAQ (reference sequence). CDR3 nucleotide sequence: TGTGCCAGCAGCTTAGGACGCACTAGCGGGAAGTCTGGGGCCAACGTCCTGACTTTC. Its protein product is CASSLGRTSGKSGANVLTF.

The V gene is TRBV19, the J gene TRBJ1-5; no firm D call. Germline CDR1 is LNHDA and CDR2 is SQIVND (reference sequence). The CDR3 totals 13 residues. Trimming left V 0 bases short and J 3 bases short, with 3 bases between. This CDR3 reads CASSIDLNQPQHF. The CDR3 DNA is TGTGCCAGTAGTATAGATCTCAATCAGCCCCAGCATTTT.

The chain uses TRBV19 and TRBJ1-1; D is undetermined. Trimming removed 5 bases from V and 8 bases from J, with 12 bases in between. The CDR3 contains 12 residues. CDR1 and CDR2 (germline): LNHDA, SQIVND (reference sequence). CDR3 nucleotide sequence: TGTGCCAGTAGTGAGATCAGGCGGGAAGCTTTCTTT. This codes for CASSEIRREAFF.

In its sample, this clonotype was seen once. The chain carries TRBV6-1 and TRBJ1-1; perhaps TRBD1 as D (6 bases). Germline V CDR1 and CDR2: MNHNS, SASEGT. Trimming stripped 6 bases from V and 6 bases from J, with 11 bases between. This CDR3 has 12 residues. CDR3 coding DNA: TGTGCCAGCAGGCAGGGGAGGGCTGAAGCTTTCTTT. Its protein is CASRQGRAEAFF.

The chain has TRBV7-6 and TRBJ2-7; 8 nucleotides agree with TRBD2. V was clipped by 5 bases and J by 2 bases; unmatched bases: 5. The CDR3 has 14 residues. Germline V gives CDR1 SGHVS, CDR2 FNYEAQ. The DNA for the CDR3 is TGTGCCAGCAGCCGGGGGGGTGGCCCCTACGAGCAGTACTTC. It translates to CASSRGGGPYEQYF.

About this clonotype: A read error may explain this, as a much larger clone is one base away. The V gene is TRBV11-1, the J gene TRBJ1-6, with D possibly TRBD1 on 5 matching bases. Germline CDR1 SGHAT, CDR2 FQDESV (reference sequence). V shed 8 bases and J shed 12 bases, with 14 bases lying between them. The CDR3 contains 12 residues. As DNA, the CDR3 is TGTGCCAGCGGCCTCGTGGGGGGACCCCTCCACTTT. It is translated as CASGLVGGPLHF.

This clonotype was observed a handful of times. The V and J genes are TRBV5-5 and TRBJ2-7; 7 bases line up with TRBD1. The CDR3 consists of 14 residues. Per germline, CDR1 SGHKS and CDR2 YYEKEE (reference sequence). V lost 3 bases and J lost 7; bases outside the gene matches: 10. The CDR3 here is CASSSPAAGGEQYF. The CDR3 DNA sequence: TGTGCCAGCAGCTCCCCCGCGGCAGGGGGAGAGCAGTACTTC.

This clonotype was seen a handful of times. The chain links TRBV7-9 to TRBJ2-7, with TRBD1 as a possible D gene (5 bases). Looked up from germline, CDR1 is SEHNR and CDR2 is FQNEAQ (reference sequence). The V end was cut by 8 bases, the J end by 1 base, with 12 bases between. This CDR3 has 13 amino acids. The chain's CDR3 is CASSVQASYEQYF. The CDR3 DNA follows: TGTGCCAGCTCTGTACAGGCTTCCTACGAGCAGTACTTC.

This clonotype was observed a handful of times. The chain is built from TRBV7-9 and TRBJ1-6; TRBD1 aligns across 7 bases. Germline-derived CDR1 and CDR2 are SEHNR and FQNEAQ (reference sequence). The CDR3 runs to 14 residues. V dropped 6 bases and J dropped 7; count of bases not matched to a gene: 6. The CDR3 reads CASSSGQANSPLHF. The CDR3 coding sequence is TGTGCCAGCAGTTCTGGACAGGCAAATTCACCCCTCCACTTT.

This chain joins TRBV10-3 and TRBJ1-6; D is undetermined. This CDR3 contains 16 residues. CDR1 is ENHRY, CDR2 SYGVKD, per germline. The V and J ends lost 3 bases and 2 bases respectively, with 11 bases between them. CDR3 nucleotides: TGTGCCATCAGTGAAGAAGGGCTCACCTATAATTCACCCCTCCACTTT. Its protein is CAISEEGLTYNSPLHF.

The chain employs TRBV9 and TRBJ2-2, with 13 positions matching TRBD2. The CDR3 is made up of 17 amino acids. V lost 4 bases, J lost 8 bases, and 11 bases stayed unmatched. CDR1 and CDR2 (germline): SGDLS, YYNGEE. This chain's CDR3 is CASSRGLAGEGTGELFF. In nucleotides, the CDR3 is TGTGCCAGCAGCCGCGGACTAGCGGGAGAGGGGACTGGGGAGCTGTTTTTT.

In its sample, this clonotype was seen once. The chain links TRBV7-9 to TRBJ1-5; TRBD1 agrees at 7 bases. The CDR3 extends over 16 amino acids. In germline, CDR1 is SEHNR, CDR2 FQNEAQ (reference sequence). J gave up 2 bases and V 0 bases, and 4 bases lay outside the gene matches. CDR3 protein: CASSLAWGQRNQPQHF. CDR3 nucleotide sequence: TGTGCCAGCAGCTTAGCATGGGGACAGCGCAATCAGCCCCAGCATTTT.

This clonotype was picked up one time. One junction end does not reproduce the germline sequence, and a read error may be involved. The gene calls are TRBV5-1 and TRBJ2-5; weak D call: TRBD1 (6 bases). The CDR3 spans 14 residues. Germline assignment: CDR1 SGHRS and CDR2 YFSETQ. CDR3 nucleotide sequence: TGCGCCAGCAGCTTGGGGGACACAGTAGGGAGTCGGTTCTTC. Encoded protein: CASSLGDTVGSRFF.

This clonotype has just one count. The chain recombines TRBV29-1 with TRBJ2-7; D is possibly TRBD1 (5 bases). The V end was cut by 4 bases, the J end by 4 bases, with 17 bases between. Germline CDR1 and CDR2: SQVTM and ANQGSEA. The CDR3 loop spans 14 amino acids. CDR3 protein: CSVGRVGIGYEQYF. CDR3 nucleotides: TGCAGCGTTGGCAGGGTGGGGATCGGGTACGAGCAGTACTTC.

This clonotype has just a few counts. The gene calls are TRBV19 and TRBJ2-2; possible D gene TRBD1, 5 bases. CDR3 length: 14 amino acids. The V gene lost 7 bases and the J gene lost 7 bases, with 16 bases spanning the gap. The germline V gene encodes CDR1 LNHDA and CDR2 SQIVND (reference sequence). The CDR3 bases are TGTGCCAGTATAACAGGCCCAAGGGGCGGGGAGCTGTTTTTT. As protein: CASITGPRGGELFF.

In regard to this clonotype: A read error is possible here, since a much larger clone lies one base away. Given the absence of the conserved phenylalanine or tryptophan at the CDR3 end, a read error is likely. The rearrangement links TRBV10-3 to TRBJ1-1; tentative D call: TRBD1 (5 bases). The germline gives CDR1 ENHRY, CDR2 SYGVKD. V was pared by 10 bases and J by 1 base, with 13 bases between. The CDR3 length is 13 residues. The CDR3 DNA follows: TGTGCCACGCTTCAGGGTACGAACACTGAAGCTTTCTGT. Amino acids: CATLQGTNTEAFC.

The V gene is TRBV6-1, the J gene TRBJ1-5; D remains unclear. V lost 7 bases and J 4 bases, leaving 14 bases between the germline ends. Germline lookup yields CDR1 MNHNS and CDR2 SASEGT. This CDR3 is built from 14 residues. The CDR3 region is CASTKPPGNQPQHF. The DNA for the CDR3 is TGTGCCAGCACCAAACCGCCGGGAAATCAGCCCCAGCATTTT.

This clonotype was seen at least ten times. The chain combines TRBV7-9 with TRBJ2-2; D uncertain. Looked up from germline, CDR1 is SEHNR and CDR2 is FQNEAQ (reference sequence). V gave up 3 bases and J gave up 8 bases, with 4 bases separating them. This CDR3 has 11 residues. The CDR3 is CASSFGGELFF. CDR3 coding DNA: TGTGCCAGCAGCTTTGGGGGGGAGCTGTTTTTT.

J is TRBJ1-5 and V is TRBV10-2, with D unclear. From germline, CDR1 is WSHSY and CDR2 SAAADI. The CDR3 runs to 15 residues. V was clipped by 7 bases and J by 3 bases, with 16 bases between them. The CDR3 spells CASTEDVAFNQPQHF. DNA for the CDR3: TGCGCCAGCACAGAGGACGTAGCGTTCAATCAGCCCCAGCATTTT.

The rearrangement joins TRBV29-1 to TRBJ1-5, with a possible D match to TRBD1 (5 bases). V was clipped by 8 bases and J by 8 bases, with 16 bases between them. The CDR3 contains 12 residues. The germline V gene encodes CDR1 SQVTM and CDR2 ANQGSEA. Here the CDR3 reads CSFTEGNEPQHF. The CDR3 coding sequence is TGCAGCTTCACGGAGGGGAACGAGCCCCAGCATTTT.